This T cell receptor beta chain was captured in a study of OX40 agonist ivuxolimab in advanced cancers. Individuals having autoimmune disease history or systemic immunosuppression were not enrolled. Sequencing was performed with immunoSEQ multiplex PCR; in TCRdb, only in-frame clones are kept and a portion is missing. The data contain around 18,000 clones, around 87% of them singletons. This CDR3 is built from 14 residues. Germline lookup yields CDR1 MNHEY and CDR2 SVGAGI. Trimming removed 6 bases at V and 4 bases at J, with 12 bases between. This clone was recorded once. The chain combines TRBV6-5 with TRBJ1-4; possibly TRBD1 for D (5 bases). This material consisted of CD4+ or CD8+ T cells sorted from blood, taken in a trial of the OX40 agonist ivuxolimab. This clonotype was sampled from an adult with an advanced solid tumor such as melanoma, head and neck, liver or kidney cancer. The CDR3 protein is CASRHTGINEKLFF. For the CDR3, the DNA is TGTGCCAGCAGGCATACAGGCATTAATGAAAAACTGTTTTTT.